Reported below is one TCR beta chain. This clonotype was seen a few times. There is no known antigen for this receptor. Base qualities were left out, and no much larger clone turns up one base away. Sequencing was performed on an Illumina NovaSeq 6000. Using 5'RACE with constant-segment primers, TCRalpha and TCRbeta cDNA libraries were constructed, with sample barcodes and unique molecular identifiers added in the process. Trizol reagent was used to extract RNA from every sample. Libraries were amplified in two PCR steps, with a second sample barcode and Illumina TruSeq adapters added in the second step. Libraries were sequenced on an Illumina NovaSeq with 2 x 150 bp paired-end reads. In the paper's pipeline: Demultiplexing of reads and collapsing into UMI-guided consensus sequences were performed with migec v1.2.7. Using mixcr v2.1.11, UMI consensuses were aligned to TRA and TRB V and J templates and then assembled into clonotypes. Expanded or contracted clonotypes were those called significant by both edgeR and NoisET, with noise models trained on biological replicates. For edgeR calls, the thresholds were a false discovery rate-adjusted p below 0.01 and a log2 fold-change of 1. As an exploratory analysis of dynamics, max-normalized trajectories of the 1000 most abundant clonotypes were examined with PCA combined with hierarchical clustering. Each responding clone was given a CD4 or CD8 phenotype based on the CD4+ and CD8+ repertoires, which had been sequenced separately. TCRdb trimmed public reads at Q25 via fastp, called clones via MiXCR and kept in-frame beta chains. Each record represents a unique CDR3 protein, reported with the most common genes and DNA among its rows. These V and J calls originate from TCRdb's pipeline instead of the authors' own analysis. For this sample there are around 340,000 distinct CDR3 sequences; 10% to 15% appear just once. The top ten hold roughly 23% of the sample.

PBMCs were isolated by Ficoll-Paque density gradient centrifugation. Reading from cysteine to phenylalanine, the CDR3 counts 15 amino acids. Solely the CDR3 DNA is kept, with 45 bases framed from the first base. The germline V gene encodes CDR1 DFQATT and CDR2 SNEGSKA (reference sequence). V and J are truncated by 5 bases and 4 bases respectively, leaving an intervening sequence of 20 bases. The data were taken from a study of T-cell memory formation after mild COVID-19 (dated by TCRdb to about 2021). Regarding the complete study: TCR sequence clusters from the two donors were largely donor specific. The cohort was made up of two young adult volunteers, one female and one male, who were previously healthy. Longitudinal TCRalpha and TCRbeta repertoire sequencing tracked T-cell clones expanding and contracting after mild COVID-19 in two donors. Study-wide conclusions, independent of this receptor: Contracting CD4+ clones turned up mainly in the CM and EM memory subsets, whereas EMRA was where CD8+ clones were enriched. The second-wave clones that peaked on day 37 were not confirmed to be SARS-CoV-2 specific. Some responding clones were detected in pre-infection memory, suggesting pre-existing cross-reactive memory T cells joined the SARS-CoV-2 response. Balanced CD4/CD8 phenotypes were observed for clones contracting from day 15 to 85, whereas a bias towards CD4+ was observed for a second wave of clones expanding from day 15 to 37. The study covered only two mild cases, and larger cohorts including severe cases with pre-infection samples were considered necessary.

The sample consisted of PBMCs or a T cell subset sorted from them (not recorded which). The V gene is TRBV20-1 and the J gene is TRBJ1-2, with TRBD1 tentatively as D gene (5 bases match). The clonotype was recovered from a man aged 18 to 35 who had mild COVID-19 (a few samples of this study predate the infection). The sample titles of this study are shuffled in the database, so cell type and time point are left out; the donor was told from shared clones. The DNA sequence is TGCAGTGCTTCACTAGGGGCAGACTCACCCTATGGCTACACCTTC. Its protein reads: CSASLGADSPYGYTF.